This T cell receptor beta chain came from a study of cytomegalovirus exposure and HLA in healthy donors. Overall study context: Genetic ancestry analysis placed approximately 80% of the 398 donors that were genotyped in the Caucasian-associated cluster.

Notes on the study in general: Immune exposure was documented only through CMV serostatus.

In the case of this clone: Its specificity is unknown.

Both 60 Vbeta primers and 13 Jbeta primers went into the PCR. Libraries were prepared by immunoSEQ multiplex PCR; TCRdb keeps only in-frame clonotypes and omits some of them. Of around 90,000 clones in the sample, around 78% are singletons; the top ten hold approximately 0.6%. Germline V gives CDR1 LNHDA, CDR2 SQIVND (reference sequence). This CDR3 is 18 amino acids long. V shed 3 bases and J shed 0 bases, with 17 bases lying between them. This chain connects TRBV19 to TRBJ1-4; D possibly corresponds to TRBD1 (5 bases). Sequenced material: PBMCs. The TCR originated in a man aged 30 to 39 in good health and CMV-seronegative. CDR3 loop: CASSIQRGVNATNEKLFF. The CDR3 coding sequence is TGTGCCAGTAGTATCCAGCGGGGGGTAAATGCAACTAATGAAAAACTGTTTTTT.